This T cell receptor (beta chain) emerged from a study of T cells in pancreatic ductal adenocarcinoma. No neoadjuvant therapy was given to the selected pancreatic ductal adenocarcinoma patients before their surgery. Looked up from germline, CDR1 is SGHTA and CDR2 is FQGNSA. The CDR3 spans 13 residues. After removal of 3 bases from V and 3 bases from J, the junction contained 1 base not matched to a gene. TCRdb keeps only in-frame clones here, not all; method: immunoSEQ multiplex PCR. The sample lists some 2,500 clones, roughly four fifths occurring once. The J gene is TRBJ1-1, the V gene TRBV7-2; 7 bases are shared with TRBD1. The sequenced material came from pancreatic tumor tissue. The TCR sequence derives from a human donor with pancreatic ductal adenocarcinoma. The DNA for the CDR3 is TGTGCCAGCAGCTTCGACAGGGACACTGAAGCTTTCTTT. Its protein is CASSFDRDTEAFF. Complete variable domain (other parts from reference TRBV7-2 and TRBJ1-1): GAGVSQSPSNKVTEKGKDVELRCDPISGHTALYWYRQSLGQGLEFLIYFQGNSAPDKSGLPSDRFSAERTGGSVSTLTIQRTQQEDSAVYLCASSFDRDTEAFFGQGTRLTVV.